These T cell receptor beta chains were read from a single sample in a study of human T cells and chemical hapten exposure. Via MiXCR, TCRdb re-called the RACE reads, giving one row per CDR3 protein. The table lists about 140,000 distinct CDR3 sequences, 10% to 15% of them singletons. Sequenced material: whole blood, taken in connection with sensitization to the hapten diphenylcyclopropenone (DPC). All receptors come from a woman aged 45-59 years with alopecia areata. Some clones in this sample may be carry-over from other donors' samples. CDR3s include the opening cysteine and the closing phenylalanine or tryptophan. A D gene is named only where the DNA matches it firmly. Where a row states a size, it is once, few, many or the class of an expanded clone; other rows omit it.

J gene,V gene,clone size,D gene,CDR3 protein,CDR3 DNA
TRBJ2-1,TRBV27,few,NA,CASRHSRVRDEQFF,TGTGCCAGCAGGCACTCGAGGGTACGCGATGAGCAGTTCTTC
TRBJ2-7,TRBV20-1,many,TRBD1,CSARVAATGTYEQYF,TGCAGTGCTAGAGTTGCCGCGACAGGGACCTACGAGCAGTACTTC
TRBJ2-7,TRBV5-4,NA,NA,CASSLAGTVYEQYF,TGTGCCAGCAGCTTGGCCGGGACCGTCTACGAGCAGTACTTC
TRBJ2-7,TRBV18,NA,NA,CASSPIGGTDEQYF,TGTGCCAGCTCACCAATCGGGGGAACGGACGAGCAGTACTTC
TRBJ2-7,TRBV29-1,NA,NA,CSVEEQGYEQYF,TGCAGCGTTGAAGAGCAGGGCTACGAGCAGTACTTC
TRBJ2-7,TRBV11-2,few,NA,CASSPLRYEQYF,TGTGCCAGCAGCCCCCTCCGCTACGAGCAGTACTTC
TRBJ2-1,TRBV20-1,NA,TRBD2,CSARDAASGYNEQFF,TGCAGTGCTAGAGATGCGGCTAGCGGATACAATGAGCAGTTCTTC
TRBJ2-2,TRBV7-3,NA,NA,CASSLSHLSTGELFF,TGTGCCAGCAGCTTATCGCACCTCTCCACCGGGGAGCTGTTTTTT
TRBJ1-1,TRBV2,NA,NA,CASSNGGAENTEAFF,TGTGCCAGCAGCAACGGGGGCGCGGAGAACACTGAAGCTTTCTTT
TRBJ2-7,TRBV20-1,NA,NA,CSAQTGGRGLTYEQYF,TGCAGTGCCCAGACTGGGGGGAGGGGGCTCACCTACGAGCAGTACTTC
TRBJ1-5,TRBV18,few,NA,CASSPQQRNQPQHF,TGTGCCAGCTCACCACAACAGAGAAATCAGCCCCAGCATTTT
TRBJ2-2,TRBV24-1,few,NA,CATSDLTGFANTGELFF,TGTGCCACCAGTGATTTGACAGGATTCGCGAACACCGGGGAGCTGTTTTTT
TRBJ2-2,TRBV27,many,TRBD2,CASTTRRSSGSYTGELFF,TGTGCCAGCACCACCCGCCGCAGTAGCGGGAGTTATACCGGGGAGCTGTTTTTT
TRBJ2-7,TRBV5-4,NA,NA,CASSLEITGIEQYF,TGTGCCAGCAGCTTAGAGATAACAGGGATCGAGCAGTACTTC
TRBJ2-2,TRBV7-3,NA,NA,CASSPGGLYRELFF,TGTGCCAGCAGCCCCGGAGGATTGTACAGGGAGCTGTTTTTT
TRBJ2-4,TRBV6-2/TRBV6-3,many,TRBD2,CASSYTPSGTDNF,TGTGCCAGCAGTTACACTCCCAGCGGGACGGATAACTTC
TRBJ2-5,TRBV20-1,few,NA,CSASAEGGQVTQYF,TGCAGTGCTAGCGCCGAAGGAGGTCAAGTGACCCAGTACTTC
TRBJ2-5,TRBV19,many,NA,CASSIVFRQETQYF,TGTGCCAGTAGTATAGTGTTCAGACAAGAGACCCAGTACTTC
TRBJ2-1,TRBV11-2,NA,TRBD2,CASILFVGRAGNELFF,TGTGCCAGCATCCTATTTGTCGGGAGGGCCGGGAATGAGCTGTTCTTC
TRBJ2-7,TRBV7-2,NA,NA,CASSFDGSTYEQYF,TGTGCCAGCAGCTTCGACGGGTCCACCTACGAGCAGTACTTC
TRBJ1-5,TRBV29-1,few,NA,CSVEPLCQPQHF,TGCAGCGTTGAACCCTTGTGTCAGCCCCAGCATTTT
TRBJ2-2,TRBV29-1,few,TRBD1,CSVEEDRPGELFF,TGCAGCGTTGAAGAGGACAGGCCCGGGGAGCTGTTTTTT
TRBJ2-7,TRBV5-1,NA,NA,CASSLERWEQYF,TGCGCCAGCAGCTTGGAGCGTTGGGAGCAGTACTTC
TRBJ1-3,TRBV29-1,NA,NA,CSGALSSGNTIYF,TGCAGCGGCGCACTGTCCTCTGGAAACACCATATATTTT
TRBJ2-1,TRBV6-1,few,NA,CASNPGAYNEQFF,TGTGCCAGCAACCCAGGGGCTTACAATGAGCAGTTCTTC
TRBJ2-3,TRBV7-9,many,TRBD2,CASSLRTSSADTQYF,TGTGCCAGCAGCTTAAGGACTAGCTCCGCAGATACGCAGTATTTT
TRBJ2-3,TRBV3-1,many,TRBD2,CASSSPSTSARDTQYF,TGTGCCAGCAGCTCCCCTTCAACTAGCGCCAGGGATACGCAGTATTTT
TRBJ2-1,TRBV7-2,few,TRBD2,CASSLYGGGYNEQFF,TGTGCCAGCAGCTTATATGGGGGAGGGTACAATGAGCAGTTCTTC
TRBJ2-3,TRBV6-6,few,NA,CASSRGGGSSTDTQYF,TGTGCCAGCAGTCGCGGAGGAGGGTCTAGCACAGATACGCAGTATTTT
TRBJ2-2,TRBV5-1,few,NA,CASSVLSGNTGELFF,TGCGCCAGCAGCGTTCTTAGCGGTAACACCGGGGAGCTGTTTTTT
TRBJ2-7,TRBV2,many,TRBD2,CASSGEGRAYEQYF,TGTGCCAGCAGTGGAGAGGGGAGGGCCTACGAGCAGTACTTC
TRBJ1-4,TRBV5-4,few,NA,CASSLRQGTGEKLFF,TGTGCCAGCAGCTTGAGGCAGGGGACGGGAGAAAAACTGTTTTTT
TRBJ2-7,TRBV28,few,NA,CASSLPNRVHEQYF,TGTGCCAGCAGTTTACCCAACAGGGTCCACGAGCAGTACTTC
TRBJ2-1,TRBV6-6,many,NA,CASSYVPYEQFF,TGTGCCAGCAGTTACGTCCCTTATGAGCAGTTCTTC
TRBJ2-7,TRBV7-9,few,TRBD1,CASSLLRIRDSSYEQYF,TGTGCCAGCAGCTTACTTAGAATCCGGGACAGCTCCTACGAGCAGTACTTC
TRBJ2-7,TRBV21-1,few,NA,CASSKAYEQYF,TGTGCCAGCAGCAAAGCCTACGAGCAGTACTTC
TRBJ2-1,TRBV7-8,few,TRBD2,CASSSLGREGSNEQFF,TGTGCCAGCAGCTCCCTGGGGCGGGAGGGCTCAAATGAGCAGTTCTTC
TRBJ2-7,TRBV5-1,many,TRBD1,CASSSGTVLYEQYF,TGCGCCAGCAGCTCCGGGACAGTCTTGTACGAGCAGTACTTC
TRBJ1-6,TRBV4-3,few,NA,CASSQDFESSYNSPLHF,TGCGCCAGCAGCCAAGATTTCGAGTCGTCCTATAATTCACCCCTCCACTTT
TRBJ2-1,TRBV18,many,TRBD2,CASSTIAGEGEQFF,TGTGCCAGCTCAACCATAGCGGGAGAGGGAGAGCAGTTCTTC
TRBJ2-5,TRBV12-3/TRBV12-4,NA,TRBD2,CASSPPWTSGSETQYF,TGTGCCAGCAGTCCGCCCTGGACTAGCGGGAGTGAGACCCAGTACTTC
TRBJ2-1,TRBV10-2,few,TRBD1,CASRAMTGSSYNEQFF,TGCGCCAGCAGGGCCATGACAGGGTCCTCCTACAATGAGCAGTTCTTC
TRBJ2-3,TRBV29-1,NA,TRBD1,CSVITGERGTDTQYF,TGCAGCGTTATTACAGGGGAAAGGGGGACAGATACGCAGTATTTT
TRBJ1-2,TRBV25-1,many,NA,CASRRALTF,TGTGCCAGCCGGAGGGCGTTAACCTTC
TRBJ2-1,TRBV30,few,NA,CAWTSVNEQFF,TGTGCCTGGACTAGCGTCAATGAGCAGTTCTTC
TRBJ2-1,TRBV3-1,few,NA,CASIGGRGRYNEQFF,TGTGCCAGCATCGGCGGGCGGGGTAGGTACAATGAGCAGTTCTTC
TRBJ2-2,TRBV6-5,many,NA,CASSRAGDTGELFF,TGTGCCAGCAGTCGGGCGGGCGACACCGGGGAGCTGTTTTTT
TRBJ2-7,TRBV20-1,many,NA,CSASLPRASSYEQYF,TGCAGTGCTAGCCTCCCCAGGGCTAGCTCCTACGAGCAGTACTTC
TRBJ2-4,TRBV27,many,NA,CASSLLAGGGTKNIQYF,TGTGCCAGCAGTTTACTAGCCGGAGGGGGAACCAAAAACATTCAGTACTTC
TRBJ2-7,TRBV7-6,NA,NA,CASALFTLSYEQYF,TGTGCCAGCGCCTTGTTCACTCTCTCCTACGAGCAGTACTTC
TRBJ2-3,TRBV7-2,few,NA,CASSLRPSGTDTQYF,TGTGCCAGCAGCTTACGCCCTAGCGGCACAGATACGCAGTATTTT
TRBJ2-6,TRBV12-3/TRBV12-4,NA,TRBD1,CASSLKPGTGGSGANVLTF,TGTGCCAGCAGCCTCAAGCCGGGGACAGGGGGTTCTGGGGCCAACGTCCTGACTTTC
TRBJ2-6,TRBV30,NA,NA,CAWRQGWGANVLTF,TGTGCCTGGAGACAGGGCTGGGGGGCCAACGTCCTGACTTTC
TRBJ2-7,TRBV27,few,TRBD2,CASRGGSFHEQYF,TGTGCCAGCCGGGGGGGGTCATTCCACGAGCAGTACTTC
TRBJ2-2,TRBV7-9,NA,NA,CVSSFLIGTENTGELFF,TGTGTCAGCAGCTTCTTGATTGGGACCGAGAACACCGGGGAGCTGTTTTTT